This TCR beta chain came from a study of blood T cell repertoires in COVID-19. The table came from immunoSEQ multiplex PCR; TCRdb's copy has only in-frame clones and leaves some out. The sample gives about 73,000 clones, roughly 83% of which show up once; 2.5% to 3% is in the top ten. The receptor was isolated from a man of 80 years or more with active or convalescent COVID-19. Sequenced material: peripheral blood.

CDR3 in DNA: TGTGCCAGCAGACAGGGTCCAAGCTCCTACAATGAGCAGTTCTTC. This encodes CASRQGPSSYNEQFF. This chain uses TRBV11-3 with TRBJ2-1; perhaps TRBD1 as D (6 bases). Deletions cut 6 bases from V and 0 bases from J, with 12 bases between. Germline loops: CDR1 SGHNT, CDR2 YENEEA. The length of the CDR3 is 15 residues.